The T cell receptor (beta chain) described here comes from a study of blood T cell repertoires in COVID-19. Study information: Some COVID-19 samples were acute and others convalescent; all came from the United States, Italy and Spain. The analysed material was cDNA or gDNA that came from T cells, B-cell-depleted T cells, or PBMCs.

Trimming at V came to 3 bases and at J to 10 bases, leaving 5 bases not matched to a gene. This CDR3 has 14 residues. Per the germline V gene, CDR1 is SGHTA and CDR2 is FQGNSA. As originally analysed: Nucleated cell number was recorded as an estimate derived from reference gene primer amplification. TCRdb's table, derived via immunoSEQ multiplex PCR, lists solely in-frame clones and lacks some. D and trimming come from the DNA, and the V and J calls and clone size come from that table. The sample has about 300,000 clones; around 84% are singletons. The specimen was peripheral blood. This sequence was found in a man in his 70s with acute or convalescent COVID-19. The J gene is TRBJ1-6, the V gene TRBV7-2, with 8 bases lining up with TRBD1. DNA of the CDR3: TGTGCCAGCAGCTTCGGACAGGGAGGCTCACCCCTCCACTTT. It translates to CASSFGQGGSPLHF.